This entry describes one T cell receptor (beta chain). The target antigen is unknown. Individuals selected for sequencing had exhibited CD8+CD57+ cell expansion on flow cytometry. Severe acquired aplastic anemia was the diagnosis recorded for all patients. None of the patients had been given any therapy when their blood was sampled. This entry belongs to a study of CD8+CD57+ T cells in acquired aplastic anemia. About the research overall: Across the sorted CD4+ and CD8+ cells, DNA amounts averaged 3.2 ug. Study-level points and caveats: Some 28 CD8+ CDR3 sequences occurred in both the patients and the controls.

This CDR3 is built from 16 residues. Per germline, CDR1 SNHLY and CDR2 FYNNEI. Trimming took off 3 bases at V and 7 bases at J, with 19 bases between the two ends. Genomic DNA served as template for TCR beta VDJ and CDR3 profiling. Using its own MiXCR run on the reads, TCRdb lists one record per CDR3 protein. The sample contains under 200,000 distinct CDR3 sequences, roughly 48% of which appear only once. V is TRBV2 and J is TRBJ1-5; D might be TRBD1 (6 bases). Sequencing used sorted CD4+, CD8+, or CD8+CD57+ T cells (not recorded which) from PBMCs. The source is a human donor with aplastic anemia. The CDR3 spells CASSERAGGVRQPQHF. CDR3 DNA: TGTGCCAGCAGTGAGAGGGCGGGGGGCGTTCGGCAGCCCCAGCATTTT.